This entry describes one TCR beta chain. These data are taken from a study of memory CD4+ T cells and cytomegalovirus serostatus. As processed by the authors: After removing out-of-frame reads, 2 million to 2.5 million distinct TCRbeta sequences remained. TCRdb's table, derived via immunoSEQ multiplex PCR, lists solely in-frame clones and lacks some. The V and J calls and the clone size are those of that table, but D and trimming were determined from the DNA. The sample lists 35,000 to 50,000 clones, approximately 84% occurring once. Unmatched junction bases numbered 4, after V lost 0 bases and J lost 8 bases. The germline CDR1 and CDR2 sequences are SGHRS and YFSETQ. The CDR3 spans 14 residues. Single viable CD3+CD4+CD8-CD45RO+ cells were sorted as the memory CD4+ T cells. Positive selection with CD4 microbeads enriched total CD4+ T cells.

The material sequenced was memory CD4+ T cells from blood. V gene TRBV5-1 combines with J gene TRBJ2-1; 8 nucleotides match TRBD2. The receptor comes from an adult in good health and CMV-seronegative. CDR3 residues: CASSLGGLVDEQFF. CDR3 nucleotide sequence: TGCGCCAGCAGCTTGGGGGGACTAGTCGATGAGCAGTTCTTC.